Listed here are 4 T cell receptor beta chains from one sample, sequenced in a study of beta chain features in type 1 diabetes. Sequencing targeted expressed TCRB transcripts, as all isolated RNA had been reverse transcribed. Profiled with immunoSEQ multiplex PCR; TCRdb holds only in-frame clones, not every one. The sample records just over 600,000 clones, about a sixth being singletons. Sequences were obtained from naive CD4+ T cells from blood. These receptors were obtained from a man aged 18 to 30 in good health.

The CDR3 sequence is CASVRQGNTEAFF. CDR3 nucleotide sequence: TGTGCCAGCGTCCGACAGGGTAACACTGAAGCTTTCTTT. This chain links TRBV25-1 with TRBJ1-1, with TRBD1 identical over 7 bases. Germline loops: CDR1 MGHDK, CDR2 SYGVNS. The CDR3 sequence is 13 residues long. V lost 8 bases and J lost 2; bases outside the gene matches: 5. Together with reference TRBV25-1 and TRBJ1-1, the CDR3 gives the full variable domain: EADIYQTPRYLVIGTGKKITLECSQTMGHDKMYWYQQDPGMELHLIHYSYGVNSTEKGDLSSESTVSRIRTEHFPLTLESARPSHTSQYLCASVRQGNTEAFFGQGTRLTVV.

The chain combines TRBV5-4 with TRBJ1-2; D uncertain. V lost 0 bases to trimming and J lost 2 bases, with 5 bases between them. The CDR3 consists of 13 residues. Germline CDR1 SGHNT, CDR2 YYREEE (reference sequence). The CDR3 bases are TGTGCCAGCAGCTTGGGGAACAACTATGGCTACACCTTC. Translated, it gives CASSLGNNYGYTF.

CDR3 in amino acids: CAWTPTANYGYTF. The CDR3 DNA reads TGTGCCTGGACGCCAACAGCTAACTATGGCTACACCTTC. The chain has TRBV30 and TRBJ1-2; no firm D call. CDR3 length: 13 residues. Germline CDR1 reads GTSNPN; CDR2 reads SVGIG (reference sequence). V was pared by 4 bases and J by 0 bases, with 9 bases between.

This clone was observed a handful of times. This chain uses TRBV6-1 with TRBJ2-4; TRBD1 aligns across 8 bases. V lost 6 bases and J lost 2; bases outside the gene matches: 3. This CDR3 contains 14 residues. CDR1 is MNHNS and CDR2 is SASEGT in the germline V gene. CDR3: CASRGQGTKNIQYF. The CDR3 DNA reads TGTGCCAGCAGAGGACAGGGAACCAAAAACATTCAGTACTTC.